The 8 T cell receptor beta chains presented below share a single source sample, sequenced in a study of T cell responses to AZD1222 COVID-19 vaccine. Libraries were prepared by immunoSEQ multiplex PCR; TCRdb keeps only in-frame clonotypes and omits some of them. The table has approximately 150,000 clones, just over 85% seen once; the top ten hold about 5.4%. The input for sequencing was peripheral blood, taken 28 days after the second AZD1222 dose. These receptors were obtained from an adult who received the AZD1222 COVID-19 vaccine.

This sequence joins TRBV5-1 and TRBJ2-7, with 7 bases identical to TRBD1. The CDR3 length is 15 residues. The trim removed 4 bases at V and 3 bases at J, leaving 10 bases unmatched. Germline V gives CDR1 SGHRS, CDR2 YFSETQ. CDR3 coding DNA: TGCGCCAGCAGCGACCGACAGGGAAGTGGCTACGAGCAGTACTTC. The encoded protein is CASSDRQGSGYEQYF.

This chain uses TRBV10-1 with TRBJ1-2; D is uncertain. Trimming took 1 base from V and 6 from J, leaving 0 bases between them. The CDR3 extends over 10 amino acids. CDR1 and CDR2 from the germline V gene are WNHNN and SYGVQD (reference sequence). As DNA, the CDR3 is TGCGCCAGCAGTGAGTATGGCTACACCTTC. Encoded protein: CASSEYGYTF.

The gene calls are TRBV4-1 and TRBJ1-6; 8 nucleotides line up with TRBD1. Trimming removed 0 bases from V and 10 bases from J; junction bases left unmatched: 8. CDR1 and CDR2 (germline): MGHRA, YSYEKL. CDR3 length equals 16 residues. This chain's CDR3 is CASSQDGTGYYSPLHF. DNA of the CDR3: TGCGCCAGCAGCCAAGATGGGACAGGCTACTACTCACCCCTCCACTTT.

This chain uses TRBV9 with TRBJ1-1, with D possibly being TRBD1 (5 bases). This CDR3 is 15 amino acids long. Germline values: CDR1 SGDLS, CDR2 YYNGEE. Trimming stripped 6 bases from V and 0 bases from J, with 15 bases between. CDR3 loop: CASMAGIGMNTEAFF. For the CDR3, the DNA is TGTGCCAGCATGGCAGGGATTGGGATGAACACTGAAGCTTTCTTT.

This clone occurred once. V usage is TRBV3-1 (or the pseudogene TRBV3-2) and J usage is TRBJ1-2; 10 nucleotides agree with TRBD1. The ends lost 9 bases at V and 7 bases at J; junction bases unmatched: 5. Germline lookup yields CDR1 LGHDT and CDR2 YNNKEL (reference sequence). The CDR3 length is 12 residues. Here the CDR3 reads CASSDRGLGYTF. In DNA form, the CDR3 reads TGTGCCAGTTCCGACAGGGGGCTTGGCTACACCTTC.

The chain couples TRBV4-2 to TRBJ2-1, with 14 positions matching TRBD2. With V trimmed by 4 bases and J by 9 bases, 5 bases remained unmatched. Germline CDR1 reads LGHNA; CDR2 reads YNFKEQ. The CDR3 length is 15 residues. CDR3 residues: CASSPGLAGGGEQFF. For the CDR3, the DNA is TGTGCCAGCAGCCCAGGACTAGCGGGAGGTGGTGAGCAGTTCTTC.

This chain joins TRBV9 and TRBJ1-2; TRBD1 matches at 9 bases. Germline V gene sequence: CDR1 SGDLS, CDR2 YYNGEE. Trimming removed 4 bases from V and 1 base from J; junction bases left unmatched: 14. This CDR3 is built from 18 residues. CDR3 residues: CASSPRDRGAVFNYGYTF. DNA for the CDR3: TGTGCCAGCAGCCCCAGAGACAGGGGGGCAGTTTTTAACTATGGCTACACCTTC. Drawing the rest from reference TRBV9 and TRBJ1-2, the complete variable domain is DSGVTQTPKHLITATGQRVTLRCSPRSGDLSVYWYQQSLDQGLQFLIQYYNGEERAKGNILERFSAQQFPDLHSELNLSSLELGDSALYFCASSPRDRGAVFNYGYTFGSGTRLTVV.

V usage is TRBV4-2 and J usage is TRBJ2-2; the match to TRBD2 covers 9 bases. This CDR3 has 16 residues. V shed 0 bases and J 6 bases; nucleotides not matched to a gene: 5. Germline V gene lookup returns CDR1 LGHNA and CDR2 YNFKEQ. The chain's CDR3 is CASSQDSPSGAGELFF. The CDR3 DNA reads TGTGCCAGCAGCCAAGATTCCCCTAGCGGGGCCGGGGAGCTGTTTTTT.